Below, one T cell receptor (beta chain) is given with its context. The antigen is unknown. This CDR3 comprises 13 residues. Germline lookup yields CDR1 LNHDA and CDR2 SQIVND (reference sequence). The germline V and J ends were trimmed by 3 bases and 6 bases, with 11 bases remaining between them. The PCR used 60 Vbeta and 13 Jbeta primers. Authors' data handling: Later analysis identified roughly 82 million unique TCR beta chains, about 10 million shared. Some clones are missing from TCRdb's copy, which holds only in-frame ones; the method was immunoSEQ multiplex PCR. The D gene and trimming were derived from the DNA, and the V and J assignments and clone size from that table. The data show approximately 100,000 clones, 78% seen once. The data belong to a study of cytomegalovirus exposure and HLA in healthy donors. Study-level results: Researchers reported in a later analysis that a missense DCLRE1C variant was tied to TCR beta V- and J-gene trimming.

Material for sequencing was PBMCs. The gene calls are TRBV19 and TRBJ1-1; the D is unclear. The receptor was derived from a woman in her thirties or forties in good health and CMV-seropositive. The chain's CDR3 is CASSIERRAEAFF. CDR3 DNA: TGTGCCAGTAGTATCGAGAGGAGGGCTGAAGCTTTCTTT.